These 14 T cell receptor beta chains were all obtained from the same sample, sequenced in a study of response to subunit inactivated influenza vaccine. TCRdb called the RT-PCR reads again in MiXCR, with one record for every CDR3 protein. Of more than 600,000 distinct CDR3 sequences in the sample, about a fifth were seen once. This specimen was PBMCs from blood, taken around 5 days after vaccination. Source of these receptors: a man in his fifties or sixties who received an inactivated influenza vaccine.

The rearrangement uses TRBV7-9 and TRBJ2-4; D is unclear. V lost 3 bases and J lost 6, with 9 bases in between. The CDR3 is made up of 13 amino acids. Germline CDR1 SEHNR, CDR2 FQNEAQ (reference sequence). This CDR3 reads CASSFGVGNIQYF. The CDR3 coding sequence is TGTGCCAGCAGCTTTGGGGTGGGAAACATTCAGTACTTC.

V gene TRBV7-2 combines with J gene TRBJ2-2; 8 nucleotides agree with TRBD2. V shed 6 bases and J 6 bases; nucleotides not matched to a gene: 9. CDR3 length: 15 amino acids. Germline CDR1 reads SGHTA; CDR2 reads FQGNSA. CDR3 nucleotide sequence: TGTGCCAGCAGTCCCGCCGGGACTAGGGCCGGGGAGCTGTTTTTT. This sequence encodes CASSPAGTRAGELFF.

This sequence joins TRBV24-1 and TRBJ2-3; possibly TRBD1 for D (6 bases). This CDR3 contains 15 residues. Germline assignment: CDR1 KGHDR and CDR2 SFDVKD. The V end lost 3 bases, the J end lost 2 bases, and 11 bases lay between the germline ends. CDR3: CATSDPGASTDTQYF. CDR3 nucleotide sequence: TGTGCCACCAGTGATCCAGGGGCGTCCACAGATACGCAGTATTTT.

The chain employs TRBV27 and TRBJ1-2; D remains unclear. Germline V gene lookup returns CDR1 MNHEY and CDR2 SMNVEV (reference sequence). This CDR3 spans 13 amino acids. V lost 3 bases and J lost 8, with 13 bases in between. In nucleotides, the CDR3 is TGTGCCAGCAGTTTTATGCCAAGACTAGGCTACACCTTC. Translating it yields CASSFMPRLGYTF.

This clonotype was counted between two and nine times. The CDR3 nucleotides are TGTGCCAGCAGCCTCCAGACAGGGGGTCAGCCCCAGCATTTT. It yields the protein CASSLQTGGQPQHF. The chain carries TRBV4-2 and TRBJ1-5, with 9 bases identical to TRBD1. CDR3 length equals 14 residues. Looked up from germline, CDR1 is LGHNA and CDR2 is YNFKEQ. Trimming at V came to 4 bases and at J to 6 bases, leaving 4 bases not matched to a gene.

This clonotype was detected a few times. This rearrangement joins TRBV29-1 to TRBJ2-7; a possible D gene is TRBD2 (5 bases). V was shortened by 6 bases and J by 7 bases, with 19 bases between the two germline ends. The germline V gene has CDR1 SQVTM and CDR2 ANQGSEA. This CDR3 is built from 13 residues. CDR3 residues: CSVAWSPGSEQYF. The CDR3 nucleotides read TGCAGCGTGGCTTGGTCCCCGGGGAGTGAGCAGTACTTC.

This clonotype has at least ten counts. This rearrangement joins TRBV7-9 to TRBJ2-5; possible D gene TRBD1, 5 bases. Germline V gene sequence: CDR1 SEHNR, CDR2 FQNEAQ (reference sequence). This CDR3 comprises 16 residues. Trimming cost V 1 base and J 2 bases, with 14 bases left between them. CDR3 in DNA: TGTGCCAGCAGCTTAGACCATATCAGGGTACAAGAGACCCAGTACTTC. It codes for CASSLDHIRVQETQYF. The full variable domain, in which reference TRBV7-9 and TRBJ2-5 provide the parts outside the CDR3, is DTGVSQNPRHKITKRGQNVTFRCDPISEHNRLYWYRQTLGQGPEFLTYFQNEAQLEKSRLLSDRFSAERPKGSFSTLEIQRTEQGDSAMYLCASSLDHIRVQETQYFGPGTRLLVL.

This clonotype was seen a handful of times. The chain links TRBV3-1 to TRBJ2-5, with TRBD2 identical over 10 bases. V lost 5 bases to trimming and J lost 2 bases; unmatched junction nucleotides: 20. Germline V gene lookup returns CDR1 LGHDT and CDR2 YNNKEL (reference sequence). This CDR3 spans 20 amino acids. CDR3 bases: TGTGCCAGCAGCGGGGTGGACCCCGGGACTAGCGCCTTTTATCAAGAGACCCAGTACTTC. Translation gives CASSGVDPGTSAFYQETQYF.

In this sample, this clonotype turned up a few times. The rearrangement uses TRBV6-6 and TRBJ2-2, with unresolved D. The germline V gene has CDR1 MNHNY and CDR2 SVGAGI (reference sequence). The CDR3 is 12 residues long. Deletions cut 6 bases from V and 13 bases from J, with 15 bases between. CDR3 region: CASRPDTPGLFF. CDR3 bases: TGTGCCAGCAGACCCGACACCCCTGGGCTGTTTTTT.

This clonotype appeared a few times. This chain joins TRBV15 and TRBJ2-2, with D perhaps given as TRBD1 or TRBD2 (5 bases each). CDR1 is LNHNV, CDR2 YYDKDF, per germline (reference sequence). The V gene lost 3 bases and the J gene lost 1 base, with 12 bases spanning the gap. The CDR3 spans 16 residues. CDR3 DNA: TGTGCCACCAGCAGTGGAACGGGACGGAACACCGGGGAGCTGTTTTTT. Translating gives CATSSGTGRNTGELFF.

The V and J genes are TRBV20-1 and TRBJ2-2; weak D call: TRBD1 (6 bases). Looked up from germline, CDR1 is DFQATT and CDR2 is SNEGSKA (reference sequence). The CDR3 length is 17 residues. The V end lost 3 bases, the J end lost 8 bases, and 25 bases lay between the germline ends. CDR3 sequence (DNA): TGCAGTGCTAGCCCCCAAGGGGGACACCAGCATGGAGGGGAGCTGTTTTTT. As protein: CSASPQGGHQHGGELFF.

The V call is TRBV7-6, the J call TRBJ2-7; the D gene is possibly TRBD1 (6 bases). The CDR3 consists of 16 residues. Germline V gives CDR1 SGHVS, CDR2 FNYEAQ. The V end was cut by 4 bases, the J end by 3 bases, with 19 bases between. CDR3 DNA sequence: TGTGCCAGCAGCTCAACGACAGGCCTCCTTGGCTACGAGCAGTACTTC. This translates into CASSSTTGLLGYEQYF.

The CDR3 loop reads CAAPGREYNEQFF. As DNA, the CDR3 is TGTGCCGCTCCCGGAAGGGAATACAATGAGCAGTTCTTC. The chain links TRBV7-9 to TRBJ2-1; unclear D gene. This CDR3 comprises 13 residues. V gave up 11 bases and J gave up 4 bases, with 15 bases separating them. Looked up from germline, CDR1 is SEHNR and CDR2 is FQNEAQ (reference sequence).

This clonotype was observed a single time. The chain employs TRBV19 and TRBJ2-1, with D possibly TRBD1 on 6 matching bases. Germline V gene data show CDR1 as LNHDA and CDR2 as SQIVND (reference sequence). The V end was cut by 9 bases, the J end by 1 base, with 10 bases between. The CDR3 extends over 13 amino acids. The CDR3 region has the DNA TGTGCCAGCACGGACAGATCCTACAATGAGCAGTTCTTC. This encodes CASTDRSYNEQFF.